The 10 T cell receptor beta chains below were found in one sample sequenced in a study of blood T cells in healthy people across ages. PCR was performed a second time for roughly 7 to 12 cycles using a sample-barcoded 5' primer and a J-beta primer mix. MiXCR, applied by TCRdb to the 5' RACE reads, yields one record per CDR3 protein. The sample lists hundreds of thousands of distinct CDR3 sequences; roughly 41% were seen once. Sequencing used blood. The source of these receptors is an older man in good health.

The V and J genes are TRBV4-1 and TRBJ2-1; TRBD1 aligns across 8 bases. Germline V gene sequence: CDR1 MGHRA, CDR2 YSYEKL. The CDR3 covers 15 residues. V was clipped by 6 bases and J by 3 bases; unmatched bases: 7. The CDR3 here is CASRQGDAGYNEQFF. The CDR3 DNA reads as TGCGCCAGCAGACAGGGGGACGCAGGCTACAATGAGCAGTTCTTC.

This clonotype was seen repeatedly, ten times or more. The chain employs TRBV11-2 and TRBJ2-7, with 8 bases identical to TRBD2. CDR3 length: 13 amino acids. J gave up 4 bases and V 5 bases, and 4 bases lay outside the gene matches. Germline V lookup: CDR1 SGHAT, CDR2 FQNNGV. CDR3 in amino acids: CASSPGLEYEQYF. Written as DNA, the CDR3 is TGTGCCAGCAGCCCGGGACTAGAGTACGAGCAGTACTTC.

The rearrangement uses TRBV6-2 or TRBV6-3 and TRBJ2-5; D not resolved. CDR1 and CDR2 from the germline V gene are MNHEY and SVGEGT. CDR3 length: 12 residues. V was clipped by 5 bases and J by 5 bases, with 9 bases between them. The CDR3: CASSRLGETQYF. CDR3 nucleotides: TGTGCCAGCAGTCGCCTTGGGGAGACCCAGTACTTC.

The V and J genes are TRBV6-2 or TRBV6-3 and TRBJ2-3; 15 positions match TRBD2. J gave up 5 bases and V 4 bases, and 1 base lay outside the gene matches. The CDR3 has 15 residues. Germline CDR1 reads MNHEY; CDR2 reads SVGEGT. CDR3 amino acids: CASSSGLAGGDTQYF. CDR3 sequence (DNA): TGTGCCAGCAGTTCGGGACTAGCGGGAGGAGATACGCAGTATTTT.

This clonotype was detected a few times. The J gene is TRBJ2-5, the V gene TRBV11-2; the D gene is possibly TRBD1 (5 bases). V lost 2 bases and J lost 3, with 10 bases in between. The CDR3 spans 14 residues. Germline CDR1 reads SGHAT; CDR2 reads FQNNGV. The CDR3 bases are TGTGCCAGCAGCTTACGCAGGGTGGAAGAGACCCAGTACTTC. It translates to CASSLRRVEETQYF.

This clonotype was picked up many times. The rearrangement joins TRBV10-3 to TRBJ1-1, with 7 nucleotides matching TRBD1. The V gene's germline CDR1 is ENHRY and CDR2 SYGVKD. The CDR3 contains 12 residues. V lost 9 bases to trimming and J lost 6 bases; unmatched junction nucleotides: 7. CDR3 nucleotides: TGTGCCATTCAGGGGGACCCCTCTGAAGCTTTCTTT. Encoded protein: CAIQGDPSEAFF.

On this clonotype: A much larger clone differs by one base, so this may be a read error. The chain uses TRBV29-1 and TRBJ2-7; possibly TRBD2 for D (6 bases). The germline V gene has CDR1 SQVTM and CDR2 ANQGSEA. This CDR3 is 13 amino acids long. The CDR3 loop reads CRVAGGPSYEQYF. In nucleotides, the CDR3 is TGCCGCGTGGCCGGGGGTCCCTCCTACGAGCAGTACTTC.

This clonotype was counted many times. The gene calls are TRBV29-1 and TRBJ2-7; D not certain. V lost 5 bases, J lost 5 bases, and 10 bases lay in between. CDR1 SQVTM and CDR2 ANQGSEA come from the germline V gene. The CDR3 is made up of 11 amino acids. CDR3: CSVSRSDEQYF. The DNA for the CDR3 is TGCAGCGTTAGCAGGAGTGACGAGCAGTACTTC.

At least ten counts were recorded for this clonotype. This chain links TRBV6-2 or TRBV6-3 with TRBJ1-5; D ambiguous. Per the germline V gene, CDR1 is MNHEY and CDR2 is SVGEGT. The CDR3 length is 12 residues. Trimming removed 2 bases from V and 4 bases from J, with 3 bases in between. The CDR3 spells CASSYGNQPQHF. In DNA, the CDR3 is TGTGCCAGCAGTTACGGGAATCAGCCCCAGCATTTT.

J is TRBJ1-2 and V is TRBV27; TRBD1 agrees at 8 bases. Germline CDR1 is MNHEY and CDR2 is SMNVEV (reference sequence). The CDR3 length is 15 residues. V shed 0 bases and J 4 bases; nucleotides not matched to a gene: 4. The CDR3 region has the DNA TGTGCCAGCAGTTTATCGGCCAGGGGGCCCTATGGCTACACCTTC. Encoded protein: CASSLSARGPYGYTF.